This T cell receptor beta chain was profiled in a study of beta chain features in type 1 diabetes (dated by TCRdb to the late 2010s). Notes on the research overall: Mean age, gender distribution, total cell number and subset yield were not different between patients and healthy donors. A total of roughly 100 million sorted cells were examined across all samples, and the number of cells per subset was strongly correlated with RNA yield. In the study, TCRB repertoires of sorted circulating CD4+ T cell subsets from recently diagnosed type 1 diabetes patients were compared with those of matched healthy donors. Whereas all 30 or so donors provided naive and central memory subsets, regulatory and stem cell-like memory subsets were isolated from just 8 patients and about 8 healthy donors.

Study-wide findings and limitations: Because the HLA sub-analyses included only small numbers of individuals, any influence of HLA type on TCRB rearrangement was left unresolved. At VDJ recombination sites, patients with type 1 diabetes made fewer insertions and deleted more nucleotides, a pattern implying thymic rearrangement abnormalities. Naive, central memory and regulatory TCRB repertoires appeared to be more alike among patients than among healthy donors. PCR might favor shorter templates, but patient and control samples were amplified and corrected together, so any skew would affect both groups equally. A moderate but significant shortening of TCRB CDR3 length was observed in type 1 diabetes patients in all four CD4+ subsets. Because cDNA rather than genomic DNA was sequenced, highly expressing activated cells could have been over-represented, although no difference in activation and CD3 levels was found between groups.

A distance of 10 bases separates the germline ends of V and J, which lose 0 bases and 7 bases respectively. As encoded in the germline V gene (reference sequence), CDR1 is SSHAT while CDR2 is FNYEAQ. Taken from cysteine to phenylalanine, the CDR3 has 14 residues. The CDR3 DNA has 42 bases and is translated from base 1. This clone was observed a few times. Its recognized antigen is unknown. One base away there is no much larger clone; base qualities are not given. The High Capacity cDNA Reverse Transcription Kit was used to reverse transcribe all of the isolated RNA, meaning that expressed TCRB transcripts were what got sequenced. Deep immunoSEQ sequencing was applied to naive, central memory and regulatory T cell samples, giving an average of about 3.4 million total reads per sample. After sorted cells were lysed in RLT buffer, RNA was extracted with DNase-treated RNeasy Micro or Mini kits, with the choice depending on cell number. To prevent cross-contamination, each cell subset was processed individually, whereas patient and healthy donor samples were processed jointly. TCRB sequences were amplified from cDNA with the immunoSEQ multiplex PCR, producing 87-bp fragments spanning the CDR3 region. The amplicons were sequenced using the Illumina HiSeq platform. On the study's bioinformatics: PCR bias was computationally corrected using synthetic template baselines, reads within Hamming distance 2 were collapsed, and singletons that could not be merged were discarded. By aligning reads against IMGT, V, D and J genes, CDR3 length, and insertions or deletions at six rearrangement sites were assigned. Clonotype counts were normalized to sorted cell number within each subset before computing true diversity and Gini coefficients with the tcR R package. The overlap coefficient, calculated on TCRB nucleotide sequences, was used to measure repertoire sharing. TCRdb took over this immuneACCESS table, retaining in-frame rearrangements with V and J assigned. Such tables are incomplete; in checked studies, under half of the missing clones stem from an unresolved V gene, and the remainder is unexplained. The V and J calls and the clone size are those of that table, but D and trimming were determined from the DNA. Recorded for this sample are about 290,000 clones; under 8.5% of them occurred a single time. The top ten clones comprise more than 1% of the sample.

Each donor gave one peripheral blood draw, averaging around 0.11 L, which was collected into heparinised tubes. A BD FACSAria II and a panel including CD45RO, CCR7, CD25, CD127, CD95 and CD27 were used to sort naive, central memory, regulatory and stem cell-like memory CD4+ T cells. Purity was above 95% for every sorted population. PBMCs were isolated right away by Lymphoprep density gradient centrifugation and were stained directly, without culture. So that batch effects would be minimized, each experiment stained and sorted samples in pairs, pairing one healthy donor with one patient. Sequencing was done on a sample of central memory CD4+ T cells from blood. This receptor chain uses TRBV7-7 and TRBJ2-1, and perhaps TRBD1 as D gene, on 5 matching bases. The TCR sequence derives from a woman between 18 and 29 years old in good health. The base sequence is TGTGCCAGCAGCTTAGCGCCAGGGTCGAATGAGCAGTTCTTC. It encodes CASSLAPGSNEQFF.